Below are 5 T cell receptor beta chains sequenced from a single sample in a study of T-cell reconstitution after alpha-beta-depleted transplantation in children. Using unique molecular identifiers, the investigators prepared the TCRbeta library. MiXCR, run by TCRdb on the PCR reads, gives a single entry per CDR3 protein. The table lists hundreds of thousands of distinct CDR3 sequences, approximately 15% of them singletons. The sequencing here drew on PBMCs from the stem cell graft donor, taken from the stem cell graft. Source of these receptors: a human donor who donated a stem cell graft to a child with acute myeloid leukemia.

This clonotype appeared many times. This chain links TRBV4-2 with TRBJ2-2; D is tentatively TRBD1 or TRBD2 (5 bases each). Germline lookup yields CDR1 LGHNA and CDR2 YNFKEQ. The CDR3 extends over 17 amino acids. V gave up 0 bases and J gave up 4 bases, with 15 bases separating them. The chain's CDR3 is CASSQDVSVGGTGELFF. For the CDR3, the DNA is TGTGCCAGCAGCCAAGATGTATCCGTTGGGGGCACCGGGGAGCTGTTTTTT.

This clonotype was picked up many times. The chain recombines TRBV29-1 with TRBJ2-7; D unclear. The CDR3 runs 13 residues. Germline loops: CDR1 SQVTM, CDR2 ANQGSEA. V lost 3 bases, J lost 7 bases, and 16 bases lay in between. CDR3 DNA: TGCAGCGTTGAGAACATGGAAGGTGGTGAGCAGTACTTC. Its translation is CSVENMEGGEQYF.

This clonotype was observed at least ten times. V usage is TRBV20-1 and J usage is TRBJ1-1; D unclear. Germline V gives CDR1 DFQATT, CDR2 SNEGSKA (reference sequence). The CDR3 contains 14 residues. V was cut by 3 bases and J by 3 bases, with 14 bases left in between. CDR3 nucleotide sequence: TGCAGTGCTAGGGACGACTGGTCCCACACTGAAGCTTTCTTT. Translating gives CSARDDWSHTEAFF.

Ten or more counts support this clonotype. This chain uses TRBV20-1 with TRBJ2-5, with 8 bases that match TRBD1. Germline assignment: CDR1 DFQATT and CDR2 SNEGSKA (reference sequence). With 6 bases clipped from V and 2 bases from J, the junction kept 8 bases outside the gene matches. The CDR3 runs 14 residues. Written as DNA, the CDR3 is TGCAGTGCCTTCCCGGACAGGGATCAAGAGACCCAGTACTTC. This gives the protein CSAFPDRDQETQYF.

This clonotype was observed a handful of times. The chain joins TRBV10-3 to TRBJ1-5; TRBD1 aligns across 8 bases. V was clipped by 6 bases and J by 2 bases; unmatched bases: 12. The CDR3 totals 17 residues. Germline values: CDR1 ENHRY, CDR2 SYGVKD. CDR3 in amino acids: CAISTGTGRGGNQPQHF. The CDR3 DNA reads TGTGCCATCAGCACCGGGACAGGTCGCGGGGGCAATCAGCCCCAGCATTTT.